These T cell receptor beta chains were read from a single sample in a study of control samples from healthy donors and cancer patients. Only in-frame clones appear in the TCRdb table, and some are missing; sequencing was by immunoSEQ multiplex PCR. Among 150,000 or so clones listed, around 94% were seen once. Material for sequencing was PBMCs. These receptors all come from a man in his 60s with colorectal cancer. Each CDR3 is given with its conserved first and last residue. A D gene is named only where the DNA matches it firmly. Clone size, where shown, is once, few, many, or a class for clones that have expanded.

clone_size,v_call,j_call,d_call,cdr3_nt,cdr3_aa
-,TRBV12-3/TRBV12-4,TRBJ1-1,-,TGTGCCAGCAGTTTGGTAGGAGGGGCAGCTTTCTTT,CASSLVGGAAFF
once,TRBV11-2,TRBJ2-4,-,TGTGCCAGCAGCTTTAGGAGGCCGGGGACCTCTGGCAAAAACATTCAGTACTTC,CASSFRRPGTSGKNIQYF
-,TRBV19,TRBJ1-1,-,TGTGCCAGTAGTATGGTGGGAGGTGAAGCTTTCTTT,CASSMVGGEAFF
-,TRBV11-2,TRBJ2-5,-,TGTGCCAGCAGCCCTTGGGGGAGTGCACAAGAGACCCAGTACTTC,CASSPWGSAQETQYF
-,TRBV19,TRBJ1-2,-,TGTGCCAGTAGTATCTCCGCCAGGTCCTATTACGATGGCTACACCTTC,CASSISARSYYDGYTF
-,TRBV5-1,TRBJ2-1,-,TGCGCCAGCAGCCAAAATCTAGCTGGGAGCTCCTACAATGAGCAGTTCTTC,CASSQNLAGSSYNEQFF
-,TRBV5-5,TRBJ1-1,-,TGTGCCAGCAGCTTGTTCCGGGGGACAAGACAGAACACTGAAGCTTTCTTT,CASSLFRGTRQNTEAFF
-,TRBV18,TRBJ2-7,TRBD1,TGTGCCAGCTCACCCCGGACAGGGGCGGGCTCCCAGTACTTC,CASSPRTGAGSQYF
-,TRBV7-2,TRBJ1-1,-,TGTGCCAGCAGCTCCGGGGGACAGAACACTGAAGCTTTCTTT,CASSSGGQNTEAFF
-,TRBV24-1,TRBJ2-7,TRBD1,TGTGCCACCAAGGACAGGGGGCACGAGCAGTACTTC,CATKDRGHEQYF
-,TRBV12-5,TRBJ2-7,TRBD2,TGTGCTAGTGCTTTGGCGGGGGGGGACCCTACCTACGAGCAGTACTTC,CASALAGGDPTYEQYF
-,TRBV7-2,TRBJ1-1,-,TGTGCCAGCAGCTTGTCGCGCGCCCAGAACACTGAAGCTTTCTTT,CASSLSRAQNTEAFF
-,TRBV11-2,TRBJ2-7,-,TGTGCCAGCTCATTGGCCTGGGGTCCAGCAACCTACGAGCAGTACTTC,CASSLAWGPATYEQYF
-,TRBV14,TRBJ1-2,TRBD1,TGTGCCAGCAGCCAGTTTCAGGGGGGCTATGGCTACACCTTC,CASSQFQGGYGYTF
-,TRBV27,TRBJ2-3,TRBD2,TGTGCCAGCAGTTTATCGGGGACTAGTGCAGATACGCAGTATTTT,CASSLSGTSADTQYF
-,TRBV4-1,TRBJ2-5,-,TGCGCCAGCAGCCATCTGTGGGCGGGGGAGACCCAGTACTTC,CASSHLWAGETQYF
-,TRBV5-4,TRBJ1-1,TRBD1,TGTGCCAGCAGCGTTACAGGGGAGAACACTGAAGCTTTCTTT,CASSVTGENTEAFF
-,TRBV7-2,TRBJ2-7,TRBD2,TGTGCCAGCAGCCTACTAGCGGGCGGATCCTACGAGCAGTACTTC,CASSLLAGGSYEQYF
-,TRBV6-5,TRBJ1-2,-,TGTGCCAGCAGTTACTCGAACAGGGACTATGGCTACACCTTC,CASSYSNRDYGYTF
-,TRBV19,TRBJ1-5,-,TGTGCCAGTAGTACCAGACAGGATAATCAGCCCCAGCATTTT,CASSTRQDNQPQHF
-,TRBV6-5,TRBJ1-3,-,TGTGCCAGCAGTTCCGAAGGCGGGGTCTCTGGAAACACCATATATTTT,CASSSEGGVSGNTIYF
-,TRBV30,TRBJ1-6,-,TGTGCCTGGAGTCCTGTTTCCCATCGGGACTCCTATAATTCACCCCTCCACTTT,CAWSPVSHRDSYNSPLHF
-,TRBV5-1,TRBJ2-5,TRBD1,TGCGCCAGCAGCTTCGGGACAGGCCCCGAGACCCAGTACTTC,CASSFGTGPETQYF
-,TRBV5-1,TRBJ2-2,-,TGCGCCAGCAGCTTGGAGTGGGGAAACACCGGGGAGCTGTTTTTT,CASSLEWGNTGELFF
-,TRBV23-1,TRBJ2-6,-,TGCGCCAGCAGTCAATCCCCCGGGGACCGATTCTCTGGGGCCAACGTCCTGACTTTC,CASSQSPGDRFSGANVLTF
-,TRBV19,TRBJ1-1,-,TGTGCCAGTAGTATAGGGGTCCCCCACACTGAAGCTTTCTTT,CASSIGVPHTEAFF
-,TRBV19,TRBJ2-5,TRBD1,TGTGCCAGTAGTCGACTCGGACAGGACCGGACCCAGTACTTC,CASSRLGQDRTQYF
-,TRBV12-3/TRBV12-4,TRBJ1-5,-,TGTGCCAGCTCGGGGTCTCTAGGGCCCCAGCATTTT,CASSGSLGPQHF
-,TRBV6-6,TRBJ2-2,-,TGTGCCAGCAGTCCTAGGACGCCCGCGAACACCGGGGAGCTGTTTTTT,CASSPRTPANTGELFF
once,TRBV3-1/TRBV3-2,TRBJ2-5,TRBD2,TGTGCCAGCGAGGGACTAGCGGGGGGTCAAGAGACCCAGTACTTC,CASEGLAGGQETQYF
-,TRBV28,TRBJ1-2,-,TGTGCCAGCATTTCCCTGGGGGAGGGGCCACAGAACTATGGCTACACCTTC,CASISLGEGPQNYGYTF
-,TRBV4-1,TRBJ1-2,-,TGCGCCAGCAGCCCCACGAGCGGACAGACCTATGGCTACACCTTC,CASSPTSGQTYGYTF
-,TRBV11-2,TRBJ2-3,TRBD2,TGTGCCAGCAGCTGGACTAGCGGGGGGGCGAGATACCCAGATACGCAGTATTTT,CASSWTSGGARYPDTQYF
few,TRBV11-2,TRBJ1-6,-,TGTGCCAGCAGCTTCCCTGGGAATTCACCCCTCCACTTT,CASSFPGNSPLHF
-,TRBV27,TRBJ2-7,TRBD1,TGTGCCAGCAGTTCATTGGGGACAGGGAGGTACGAGCAGTACTTC,CASSSLGTGRYEQYF
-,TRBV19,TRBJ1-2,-,TGTGCCAGTAGGGGTGAAGAGAACTATGGCTACACCTTC,CASRGEENYGYTF
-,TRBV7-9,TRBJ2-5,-,TGTGCCAGCAGCTTAGGGGGCGGATTTGGCAGGGGAAAGACCCAGTACTTC,CASSLGGGFGRGKTQYF
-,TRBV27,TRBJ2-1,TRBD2,TGTGCCAGCAGTTCCATAGCGGGGGGGTACAATGAGCAGTTCTTC,CASSSIAGGYNEQFF
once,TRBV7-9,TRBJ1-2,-,TGTGCCAGCAGCTTAGATGGGGGCGGCTACACCTTC,CASSLDGGGYTF
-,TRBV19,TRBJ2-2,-,TGTGCCAGTAGTATGTGGCATGGTGACACCGGGGAGCTGTTTTTT,CASSMWHGDTGELFF